The sequence of this T cell receptor (beta chain) was determined in a study of blood T cell repertoires in COVID-19. About the research overall: Material from acute and convalescent COVID-19 was sourced from the United States, Italy and Spain. PBMCs, B-cell-depleted T cells, or T cells were the source of the cDNA or gDNA that made up the material.

V was pared by 1 base and J by 8 bases, with 8 bases between. CDR3 length: 12 residues. Germline values: CDR1 SGHNT, CDR2 YENEEA. Assay used: immunoSEQ multiplex PCR; TCRdb lists only in-frame clones, some missing. The repertoire consists of 200,000 or so clones, with just under 90% occurring once and the leading ten covering under 3.5%. During active infection, Seattle patients enrolled and were then monitored through disease. The genes are TRBV11-3 and TRBJ1-2, with D uncertain. This clonotype originated in a man aged 25-45 years with COVID-19, enrolled during active disease. The sequenced sample consisted of peripheral blood. The CDR3 sequence: CASSLGGHGYTF. The CDR3 coding sequence is TGTGCCAGCAGCTTAGGAGGGCACGGCTACACCTTC.